The entry below gives a single T cell receptor beta chain sequence along with its context. Its cognate antigen has yet to be identified. No base-level quality is on record; no much larger clone is a single base apart. The donors were healthy, HIV-negative adults who had no recently reported acute infections or vaccinations. All donors were Caucasian adults living in Nashville, Tennessee, USA. CD4+ T cells were enriched through magnetic negative selection, after which naive cells were positively selected on CD45RA and the remaining negative fraction served as the memory subset. After blood collection by leukapheresis, PBMCs were isolated using Ficoll-Histopaque density gradient centrifugation and then cryopreserved in the vapor phase of liquid nitrogen. Purity and quantity of every magnetically sorted T cell population were checked by analytical flow cytometry. From each sorted fraction, genomic DNA was isolated and quantified by UV absorbance on a Nanodrop 2000c.

CDR1 and CDR2, looked up from the germline V gene, are SGHTA and FQGNSA. The CDR3 goes from the cysteine to the phenylalanine over 14 residues. Of the read, only the CDR3 DNA is kept; its 42 bases are in frame from base 1. V was cut back by 5 bases and J by 10 bases, leaving a gap of 15 bases between them. The data stem from a study of shared clonotypes between healthy human individuals (dated by TCRdb to 2018 to 2021). Turning to the overall study: The cohort included three men and two women between 18 and 49 years of age. For each donor, three plates each were used for CD4 naive and CD4 memory, two plates were used for CD8 naive, and one plate was used for CD8 memory. To estimate repertoire size and how much clonotype sharing occurs between individuals, the study deeply sequenced the blood TCR repertoires of about five healthy adults. Different laboratories and diverse techniques were used to prepare libraries and sequence TCR repertoires, to increase sequencing depth and limit assay-specific biases. Per donor, leukapheresis produced somewhere between about 0.9 and 10 billion PBMCs. Paper-wide results and their limitations: Estimated clonotype richness was generally larger for naive than for memory subsets. Higher generation probabilities were observed for clonotypes shared by all four sorted-subset donors than for non-shared clonotypes. When a handful of donors were compared, the shared fraction of clonotypes was about 5.4% for naive CD4, around 3.5% for naive CD8, 2% to 2.5% for memory CD4, and 0.4% for memory CD8. Incomplete sequencing was indicated by rarefaction of sorted-subset datasets, despite the large sequencing depth. Only blood was sampled, and tissue TCR repertoires likely differ from those in blood. Pairwise subsampling indicated that sequencing depth was expected to affect the degree of clonotype sharing among donors. Because the study included a small number of donors, the genetic and exposure-history diversity represented was limited.

Using the deep immunoSEQ assay, multiplex PCR amplified TCR CDR3 regions from genomic DNA. Genomic DNA extracted from each cell subset was distributed evenly over all wells of several immunoSEQ 96-well plates, and each plate served as one replicate. For sorted subsets, each replicate PCR was loaded with 200 ng genomic DNA, equivalent to approximately 27,000 T cell genomes. Purified libraries were measured with a Qubit 3.0 fluorometer, size-checked on a Bioanalyzer 2100, and measured again with the KAPA Library Quantification kit. Each immunoSEQ 96-well plate was sequenced on its own single-read 150-cycle Illumina NextSeq 550 flow cell. In the paper's pipeline: Because only junctional sequences without quality scores were contained in the immunoSEQ output, filtering matching that applied to full-length reads could not be performed. To assign V/J genes and CDR3, sequences were annotated using PyIR, a Python wrapper for IgBLAST v1.9, with IMGT germline references. Reads were removed for weak V/J assignments (E-value above 1e-6), missing CDR3, stop codons, out-of-frame junctions, or ambiguous translated residues. V3J clonotypes were defined as sequences sharing the same inferred V gene, J gene, and CDR3 amino acid sequence. To compute the percentage overlap between repertoires, the number of shared unique clonotypes was divided by the size of the smaller repertoire. Three approaches were used to assess repertoire richness: RTK rarefaction, the Chao1 estimator, and Recon v2.1 estimates of unobserved clonotypes. OLGA was used to compute generation probabilities for all TCRbeta clonotypes that the gDNA method yielded from a few donors. TCRdb obtained this table from immuneACCESS and retained in-frame rearrangements with V and J assigned. These tables miss some clones; where compared with another copy, unresolved V genes account for less than half of the shortfall, and the remainder is unexplained. Clone size and V and J calls were adopted from that table, with D and trimming inferred from the DNA. This sample is represented by around 2,000,000 clones; 90% to 95% of them were singletons. Clones ranked in the top ten supply 0.13% of the sample.

The TCR was taken from a man aged 18 to 29 in good health. The sequencing sample was made of naive CD4+ T cells sorted from blood. The cell subset or site label, as the study defines it: CD45RA+ positively selected. The chain joins TRBV7-2 to TRBJ1-6, with the D gene not clear enough to name. The DNA sequence is TGTGCCAGCAGCCTCTGGCAGGTGGAATCACCCCTCCACTTT. Its amino acids are CASSLWQVESPLHF.